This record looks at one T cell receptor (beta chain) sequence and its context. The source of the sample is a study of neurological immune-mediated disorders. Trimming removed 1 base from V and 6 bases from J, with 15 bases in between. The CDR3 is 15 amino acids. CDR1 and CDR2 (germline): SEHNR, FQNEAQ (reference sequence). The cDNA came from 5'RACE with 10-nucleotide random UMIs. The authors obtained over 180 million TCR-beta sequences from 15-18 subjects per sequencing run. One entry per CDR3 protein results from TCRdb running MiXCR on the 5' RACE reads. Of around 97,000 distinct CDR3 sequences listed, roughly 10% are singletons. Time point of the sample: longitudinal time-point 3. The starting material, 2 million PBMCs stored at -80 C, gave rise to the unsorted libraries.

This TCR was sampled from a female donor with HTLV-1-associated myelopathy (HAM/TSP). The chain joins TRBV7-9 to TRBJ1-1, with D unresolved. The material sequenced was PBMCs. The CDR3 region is CASSLVAGSLSEAFF. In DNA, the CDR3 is TGTGCCAGCAGCTTAGTGGCGGGCTCGTTATCTGAAGCTTTCTTT.